One and the same sample provided the 16 T cell receptor beta chains below, sequenced in a study of neurological immune-mediated disorders. TCRdb used MiXCR to reprocess the 5' RACE reads, holding one entry per CDR3 protein. The repertoire holds tens of thousands of distinct CDR3 sequences, with under 5.5% as singletons. The specimen sequenced was PBMCs. The origin of the receptors is a woman aged 50 to 65 with multiple sclerosis.

In regard to this clonotype: The junction shows a germline mismatch at one end, possibly a read error. This chain uses TRBV20-1 with TRBJ1-5; D may be TRBD1 (5 bases). From germline, CDR1 is DFQATT and CDR2 SNEGSKA (reference sequence). This CDR3 contains 13 residues. In DNA form, the CDR3 reads TGCAGTGCGACTCAGGGTTCGGGGCAGCCCCAGAATTTT. Translation gives CSATQGSGQPQNF.

This clonotype was counted ten times or more. CDR3 bases: TGTGCCAGCAGCAGGGGAGGCGAGCAGTACTTC. Translated, it gives CASSRGGEQYF. The chain couples TRBV7-9 to TRBJ2-7; D is possibly TRBD2 (6 bases). The CDR3 is made up of 11 amino acids. Germline CDR1 SEHNR, CDR2 FQNEAQ (reference sequence). Trimming took off 5 bases at V and 6 bases at J, with 8 bases between the two ends.

This clonotype was seen ten or more times. J is TRBJ1-2 and V is TRBV4-1, with a tentative D call TRBD1 (5 bases). V was trimmed by 3 bases and J by 2 bases, leaving 19 bases between them. CDR1 is MGHRA and CDR2 is YSYEKL in the germline V gene. The CDR3 is 17 residues long. CDR3 amino acids: CASSQGEQGGHNYGYTF. In DNA, the CDR3 is TGCGCCAGCAGCCAGGGAGAGCAGGGAGGCCACAACTATGGCTACACCTTC.

Many counts were recorded for this clonotype. The chain joins TRBV20-1 to TRBJ2-5; a weak D match, TRBD1 (5 bases). Per the germline V gene, CDR1 is DFQATT and CDR2 is SNEGSKA (reference sequence). V lost 5 bases and J lost 5, with 9 bases in between. The CDR3 loop spans 11 amino acids. The CDR3 DNA reads TGCAGTGCTCGAAAGGGGGAGACCCAGTACTTC. This gives the protein CSARKGETQYF.

The chain combines TRBV9 with TRBJ2-3, with D maybe TRBD2 (5 bases). CDR3 length equals 12 residues. V lost 4 bases, J lost 5 bases, and 8 bases lay in between. The V gene's germline CDR1 is SGDLS and CDR2 YYNGEE. Here the CDR3 DNA reads TGTGCCAGCAGCCCAGCGGTAGATACGCAGTATTTT. It codes for CASSPAVDTQYF.

This clonotype was picked up many times. The chain carries TRBV2 and TRBJ2-1; 10 bases agree with TRBD1. CDR3 size: 14 residues. With V trimmed by 6 bases and J by 8 bases, 7 bases remained unmatched. Germline V gene sequence: CDR1 SNHLY, CDR2 FYNNEI. The CDR3 reads CASSWDRGMDEQFF. The CDR3 DNA reads TGTGCCAGCAGCTGGGACAGGGGTATGGATGAGCAGTTCTTC.

The table lists this clonotype with many counts. The rearrangement links TRBV7-2 to TRBJ1-2, with D hard to call. V was cut by 2 bases and J by 7 bases, with 14 bases left in between. The CDR3 is made up of 14 amino acids. The V gene's germline CDR1 is SGHTA and CDR2 FQGNSA. CDR3 protein: CASSLSFGRSGYTF. As DNA, the CDR3 is TGTGCCAGCAGCTTATCTTTCGGACGGAGTGGCTACACCTTC.

In this sample, this clonotype turned up many times. This chain uses TRBV9 with TRBJ2-5; D is ambiguous. Per germline, CDR1 SGDLS and CDR2 YYNGEE. V lost 0 bases and J lost 9, with 18 bases in between. The CDR3 is 15 residues long. The CDR3 protein is CASSVDMSARRAQYF. CDR3 nucleotides: TGTGCCAGCAGCGTAGATATGTCAGCTAGAAGAGCCCAGTACTTC.

This clonotype was counted at least ten times. The chain carries TRBV6-5 and TRBJ1-5; 9 bases match TRBD1. V gave up 8 bases and J gave up 5 bases; unmatched junction bases: 4. This CDR3 spans 13 amino acids. Looked up from germline, CDR1 is MNHEY and CDR2 is SVGAGI. Here the CDR3 DNA reads TGTGCCAGCGCCGGGGACAGGGATCAGCCCCAGCATTTT. Translation gives CASAGDRDQPQHF.

This clonotype came up many times. The V and J genes are TRBV29-1 and TRBJ1-2; D not certain. CDR1 is SQVTM, CDR2 ANQGSEA, per germline. This CDR3 region has 12 residues. Trimming left V 4 bases short and J 4 bases short, with 10 bases between. CDR3 coding DNA: TGCAGCGTTGCGGAGGTTGGCTATGGCTACACCTTC. Residues: CSVAEVGYGYTF.

At least ten counts were recorded for this clonotype. This sequence joins TRBV6-1 and TRBJ2-1; D is possibly TRBD1 (6 bases). Germline V lookup: CDR1 MNHNS, CDR2 SASEGT. V was cut by 1 base and J by 15 bases, with 13 bases left in between. CDR3 size: 12 residues. CDR3 coding DNA: TGTGCCAGCAGTGAAGTTAGAACAGGGTGGTTCTTC. It codes for CASSEVRTGWFF.

This clonotype was counted ten times or more. A much larger clone sits a single nucleotide away, making a read error possible. The chain combines TRBV4-1 with TRBJ1-1; D remains unclear. V lost 1 base, J lost 3 bases, and 12 bases lay in between. Per the germline V gene, CDR1 is MGHRA and CDR2 is YSYEKL. CDR3 size: 15 residues. CDR3 sequence reads: CASSQVEGNHTEAFF. The CDR3 coding sequence is TGCGCCAGCAGCCAAGTCGAGGGAAATCACACTGAAGCTTTCTTT.

This clonotype has ten or more counts. The chain uses TRBV3-1 and TRBJ2-5, with D perhaps TRBD2 (6 bases). This CDR3 region has 17 residues. The V gene's germline CDR1 is LGHDT and CDR2 YNNKEL (reference sequence). V dropped 0 bases and J dropped 3 bases, with 17 bases sitting between them. CDR3 protein: CASSQDIPLAAEETQYF. In nucleotides, the CDR3 is TGTGCCAGCAGCCAAGATATCCCCTTAGCGGCCGAAGAGACCCAGTACTTC.

This clonotype was found many times. The rearrangement links TRBV20-1 to TRBJ2-7; 10 nucleotides agree with TRBD2. CDR1 is DFQATT and CDR2 is SNEGSKA in the germline V gene (reference sequence). The CDR3 has 15 residues. The junction had 9 bases not matched to a gene; V was cut back by 2 bases and J by 5 bases. The CDR3 region is CSARTPSSGGDEQYF. The DNA for the CDR3 is TGCAGTGCTAGAACCCCCTCTAGCGGGGGCGACGAGCAGTACTTC.

This clonotype has a handful of counts. A much larger clonotype is one base distant, so this may be a read error. The chain's CDR3 is CASSLGGSQPQNF. CDR3 sequence (DNA): TGCGCCAGCAGCTTGGGAGGGAGTCAGCCCCAGAATTTT. The genes are TRBV5-1 and TRBJ1-5, with D unresolved. CDR3 length: 13 residues. Looked up from germline, CDR1 is SGHRS and CDR2 is YFSETQ.

This chain connects TRBV24-1 to TRBJ2-1; maybe TRBD2 (5 bases). Germline V CDR1 and CDR2: KGHDR, SFDVKD. The CDR3 consists of 14 residues. Trimming pared 4 bases from V and 6 bases from J, leaving 12 bases between. CDR3 coding DNA: TGTGCCACCAGTGAACGGGGAAAGGCCAATGAGCAGTTCTTC. It encodes CATSERGKANEQFF.